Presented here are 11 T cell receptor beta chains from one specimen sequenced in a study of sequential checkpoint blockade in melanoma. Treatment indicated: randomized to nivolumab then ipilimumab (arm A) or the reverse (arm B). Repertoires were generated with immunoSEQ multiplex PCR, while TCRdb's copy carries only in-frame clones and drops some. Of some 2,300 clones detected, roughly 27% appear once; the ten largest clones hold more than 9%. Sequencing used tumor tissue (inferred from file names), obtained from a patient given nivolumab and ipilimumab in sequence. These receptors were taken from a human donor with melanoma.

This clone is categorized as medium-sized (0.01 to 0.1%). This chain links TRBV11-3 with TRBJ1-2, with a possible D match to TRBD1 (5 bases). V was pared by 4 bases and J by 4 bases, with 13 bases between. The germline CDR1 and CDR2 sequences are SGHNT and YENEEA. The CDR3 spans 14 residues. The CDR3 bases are TGTGCCAGCAGCTCACGGACATACGGCTATGGCTACACCTTC. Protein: CASSSRTYGYGYTF.

In nucleotides, the CDR3 is TGTGCCAGCTCACAGGGGACTAGCTCCTACGAGCAGTACTTC. It translates to CASSQGTSSYEQYF. The J gene is TRBJ2-7, the V gene TRBV18, with 8 bases lining up with TRBD2. In germline, CDR1 is KGHSH, CDR2 LQKENI. This CDR3 comprises 14 residues. The J segment lost 0 bases and the V segment lost 4 bases, leaving 2 bases of the junction unmatched.

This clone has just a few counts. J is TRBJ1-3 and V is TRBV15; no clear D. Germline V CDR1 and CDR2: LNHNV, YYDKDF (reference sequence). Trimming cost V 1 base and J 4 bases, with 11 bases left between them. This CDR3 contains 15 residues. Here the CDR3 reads CATSRVGGSGNTIYF. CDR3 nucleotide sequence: TGTGCCACCAGCAGAGTTGGAGGGTCAGGAAACACCATATATTTT.

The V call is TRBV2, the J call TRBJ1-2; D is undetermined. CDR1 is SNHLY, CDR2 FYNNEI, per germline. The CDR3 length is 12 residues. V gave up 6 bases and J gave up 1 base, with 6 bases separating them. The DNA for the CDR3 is TGTGCCAGCAGGACGGATAACTATGGCTACACCTTC. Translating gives CASRTDNYGYTF.

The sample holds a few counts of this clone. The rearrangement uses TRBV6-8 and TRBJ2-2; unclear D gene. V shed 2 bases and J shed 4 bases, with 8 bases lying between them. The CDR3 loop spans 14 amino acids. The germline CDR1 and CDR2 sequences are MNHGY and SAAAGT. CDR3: CASSYREATGELFF. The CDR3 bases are TGTGCCAGCAGTTACAGGGAAGCCACCGGGGAGCTGTTTTTT.

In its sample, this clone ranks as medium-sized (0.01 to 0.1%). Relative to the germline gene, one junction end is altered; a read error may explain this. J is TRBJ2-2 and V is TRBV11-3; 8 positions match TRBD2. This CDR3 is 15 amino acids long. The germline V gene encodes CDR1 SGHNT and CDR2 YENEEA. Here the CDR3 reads CASSPRAGVTGELFF. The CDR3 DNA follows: TGTGCTAGCAGCCCAAGAGCGGGGGTCACCGGGGAGCTGTTTTTT. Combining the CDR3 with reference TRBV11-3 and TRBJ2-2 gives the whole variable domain EAGVVQSPRYKIIEKKQPVAFWCNPISGHNTLYWYLQNLGQGPELLIRYENEEAVDDSQLPKDRFSAERLKGVDSTLKIQPAELGDSAVYLCASSPRAGVTGELFFGEGSRLTVL.

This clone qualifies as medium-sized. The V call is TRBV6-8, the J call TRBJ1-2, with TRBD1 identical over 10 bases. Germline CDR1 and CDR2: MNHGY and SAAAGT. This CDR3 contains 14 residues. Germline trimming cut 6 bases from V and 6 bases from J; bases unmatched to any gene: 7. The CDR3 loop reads CASSRRTGGHGYTF. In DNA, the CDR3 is TGTGCCAGCAGCCGACGGACAGGGGGGCATGGCTACACCTTC.

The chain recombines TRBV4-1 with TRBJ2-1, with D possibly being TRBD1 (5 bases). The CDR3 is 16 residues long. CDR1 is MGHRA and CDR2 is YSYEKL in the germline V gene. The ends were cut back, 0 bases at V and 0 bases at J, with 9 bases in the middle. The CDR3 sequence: CASSQEKDNSYNEQFF. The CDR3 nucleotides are TGCGCCAGCAGCCAAGAAAAGGACAACTCCTACAATGAGCAGTTCTTC.

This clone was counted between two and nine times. CDR3 sequence: CASSIDRNQETQYF. The DNA for the CDR3 is TGTGCCAGTAGTATAGACAGGAACCAAGAGACCCAGTACTTC. V is TRBV19 and J is TRBJ2-5, with D uncertain. The CDR3 has 14 amino acids. Germline CDR1 reads LNHDA; CDR2 reads SQIVND (reference sequence). The germline V and J ends were trimmed by 0 bases and 0 bases, with 5 bases remaining between them. Variable domain in full (rest from reference TRBV19 and TRBJ2-5): DGGITQSPKYLFRKEGQNVTLSCEQNLNHDAMYWYRQDPGQGLRLIYYSQIVNDFQKGDIAEGYSVSREKKESFPLTVTSAQKNPTAFYLCASSIDRNQETQYFGPGTRLLVL.

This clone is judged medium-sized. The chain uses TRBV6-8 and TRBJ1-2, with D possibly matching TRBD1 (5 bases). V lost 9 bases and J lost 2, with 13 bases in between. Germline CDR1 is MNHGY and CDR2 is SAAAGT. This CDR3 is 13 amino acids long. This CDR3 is CASLPGRNYGYTF. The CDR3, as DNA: TGTGCCAGTCTGCCGGGACGGAACTATGGCTACACCTTC.

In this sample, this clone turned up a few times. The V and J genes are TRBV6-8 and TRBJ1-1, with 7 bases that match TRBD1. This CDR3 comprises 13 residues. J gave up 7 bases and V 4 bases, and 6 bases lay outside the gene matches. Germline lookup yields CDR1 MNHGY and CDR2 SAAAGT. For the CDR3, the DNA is TGTGCCAGCAGTTCGGGACAGCTTCTTGAAGCTTTCTTT. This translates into CASSSGQLLEAFF.